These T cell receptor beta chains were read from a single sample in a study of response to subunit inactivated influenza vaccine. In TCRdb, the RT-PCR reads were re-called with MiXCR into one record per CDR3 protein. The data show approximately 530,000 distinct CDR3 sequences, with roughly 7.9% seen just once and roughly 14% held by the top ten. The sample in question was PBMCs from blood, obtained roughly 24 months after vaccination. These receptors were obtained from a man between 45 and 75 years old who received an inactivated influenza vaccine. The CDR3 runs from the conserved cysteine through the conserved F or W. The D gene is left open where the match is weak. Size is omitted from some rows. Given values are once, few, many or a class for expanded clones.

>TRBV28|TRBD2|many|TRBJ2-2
TGTGCCAGCCTACCCGGACTAGCGGGCCCTTCAACCGGGGAGCTGTTTTTT
CASLPGLAGPSTGELFF
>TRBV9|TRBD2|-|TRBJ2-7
TGTGCCGGCAGCGTATCGGGCGGGAGCGACGAGCAGTACTTC
CAGSVSGGSDEQYF
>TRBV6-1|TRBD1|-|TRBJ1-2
TGTGCCAGCAGACTCTCAGGGGGGAGATATGGCTACACCTTC
CASRLSGGRYGYTF
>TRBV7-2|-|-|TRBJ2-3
TGTGCCAGCAGTCATTTGGCGGGACGCGGGCCAGATACGCAGTATTTT
CASSHLAGRGPDTQYF
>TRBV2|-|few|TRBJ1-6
TGTGCCAGCAATCCAATCGATCCACCCCTCCACTTT
CASNPIDPPLHF
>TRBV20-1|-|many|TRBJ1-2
TGCAGTGCTAGAGTGCAGGAAAACTATGGCTACACCTTC
CSARVQENYGYTF
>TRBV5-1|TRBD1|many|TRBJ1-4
TGCGCCAGCAGCTTGACCGGGACAGGATATGAAAAACTGTTTTTT
CASSLTGTGYEKLFF
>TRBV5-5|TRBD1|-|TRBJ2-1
TGTGCCAGCAGCTCCAAAGGACAGGGATACAATGAGCAGTTCTTC
CASSSKGQGYNEQFF
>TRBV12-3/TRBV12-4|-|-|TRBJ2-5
TGTGCCAGCAGCCAGATTCTCGAGACCCAGTACTTC
CASSQILETQYF
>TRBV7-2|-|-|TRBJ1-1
TGTGCCAGCAACCCGGGAAGTGAGACTGAAGCTTTCTTT
CASNPGSETEAFF
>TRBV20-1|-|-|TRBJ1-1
TGCAGTGCCGTAGAAGGAAGCTGGGGTGAAGCTTTCTTT
CSAVEGSWGEAFF
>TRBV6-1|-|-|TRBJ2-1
TGTGCCAGCAGGGCGTGGGGGATTGGCAGCTCCTACAATGAGCAGTTCTTC
CASRAWGIGSSYNEQFF
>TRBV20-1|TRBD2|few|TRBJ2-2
TGCAGTGCTAGAGCGGCTAGCGGGACCGGGGAGCTGTTTTTT
CSARAASGTGELFF
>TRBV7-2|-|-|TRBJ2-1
TGTGCCAGCAGCCAATACGACGAGCAGTTCTTC
CASSQYDEQFF
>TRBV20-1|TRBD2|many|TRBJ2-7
TGCAGTGCCGTCAGGACTAGCGGGAACTACGAGCAGTACTTC
CSAVRTSGNYEQYF
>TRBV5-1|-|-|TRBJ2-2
TGCGCCAGCAGCTCCGGGACGGACACCGGGGAGCTGTTTTTT
CASSSGTDTGELFF
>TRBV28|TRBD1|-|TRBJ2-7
TGTGCCAGCAGTGTCTTACAGGGGGCAAACAACTACGAGCAGTACTTC
CASSVLQGANNYEQYF
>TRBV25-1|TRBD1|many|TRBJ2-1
TGTGCCAGCTTCTTGCCCGAGACAGGGCTGCGTGAGCAGTTCTTC
CASFLPETGLREQFF
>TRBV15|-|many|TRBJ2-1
TGTGCCACCAGCAGCAGGGTTGGAGCGAGTGAGCAGTTCTTC
CATSSRVGASEQFF
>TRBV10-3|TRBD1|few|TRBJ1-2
TGTGCCTCGATGGGACAGGGGGCGGTGAACTATGGCTACACCTTC
CASMGQGAVNYGYTF
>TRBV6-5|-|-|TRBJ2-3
TGTGCCAGCAGTTACTCGGGTCCAGGGGCCTGGGATACGCAGTATTTT
CASSYSGPGAWDTQYF
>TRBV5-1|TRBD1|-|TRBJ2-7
TGCGCCAGCAGCCGATCCGGGACAGCGTTCTACGAGCAGTACTTC
CASSRSGTAFYEQYF
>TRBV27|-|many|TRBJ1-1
TGTGCCAGCAGTTTCCGCCCATCGGGGAGGGAAACTGAAGCTTTCTTT
CASSFRPSGRETEAFF
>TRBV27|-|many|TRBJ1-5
TGTGCCAGCAGTTCTCGACAGACCTTAAATCAGCCCCAGCATTTT
CASSSRQTLNQPQHF
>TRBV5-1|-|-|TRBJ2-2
TGCGCCAGCAGCTTGGTCGGTCCGGCCTACACCGGGGAGCTGTTTTTT
CASSLVGPAYTGELFF
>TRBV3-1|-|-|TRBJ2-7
TGTGCCAGCAGCCGAGGCCAAAGCCACGAGCAGTACTTC
CASSRGQSHEQYF
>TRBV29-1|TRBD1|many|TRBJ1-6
TGCAGCGTTGCGACAGGGGTGAATTCACCCCTCCACTTT
CSVATGVNSPLHF
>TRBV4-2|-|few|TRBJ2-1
TGTGCCAGCAGCCAAGAGTCCAGCGGAATCTACAATGAGCAGTTCTTC
CASSQESSGIYNEQFF
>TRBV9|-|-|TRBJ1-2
TGTGCCAGCAGCGTGGAGGGCAGCTACTTCTATGGCTACACCTTC
CASSVEGSYFYGYTF
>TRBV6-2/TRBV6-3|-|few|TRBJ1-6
TGTGCCAGCAGTTACCGAGGATTGCATTCACCCCTCCACTTT
CASSYRGLHSPLHF
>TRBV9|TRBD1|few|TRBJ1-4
TGTGCCAGCAGTAGACAGGGTAACCTTGCAACTAATGAAAAACTGTTTTTT
CASSRQGNLATNEKLFF
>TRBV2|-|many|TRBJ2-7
TGTGCCAGCAGTGAAAGTTACGCCGAGCAGTACTTC
CASSESYAEQYF
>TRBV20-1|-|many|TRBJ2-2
TGCAGTGCTAGTCTAGGAGCCGGCGGGGAGCTGTTTTTT
CSASLGAGGELFF
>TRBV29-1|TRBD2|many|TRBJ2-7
TGCAGCGTTGAAACGAGGGCTAGCGGGAGTGGCGAGCAGTACTTC
CSVETRASGSGEQYF
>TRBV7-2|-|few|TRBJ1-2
TGTGCCAGCAGCTTAGAAACAGGGAACGGCTACACCTTC
CASSLETGNGYTF
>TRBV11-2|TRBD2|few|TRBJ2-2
TGTGCCAGCAGCTTAGTTCCGGGGGGGCGAGTCGGGGAGCTGTTTTTT
CASSLVPGGRVGELFF
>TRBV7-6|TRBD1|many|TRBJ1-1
TGTGCCAGCAGCTCCCTGACAGGGAAGAACACTGAAGCTTTCTTT
CASSSLTGKNTEAFF
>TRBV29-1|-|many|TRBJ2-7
TGCAGCGTTGCCTGGAGTGGCTACGAGCAGTACTTC
CSVAWSGYEQYF
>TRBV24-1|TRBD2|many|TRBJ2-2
TGTGCCACCAGTGATCGTCCCGGGACTAGGGCCACCGGGGAGCTGTTTTTT
CATSDRPGTRATGELFF
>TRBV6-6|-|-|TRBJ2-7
TGTGCCAGCAGTTACGCGGCCTCCTACGAGCAGTACTTC
CASSYAASYEQYF